This T cell receptor beta chain was profiled in a study of T cells after yellow fever vaccination. Study findings and constraints: A weaker secondary response peaked on day 5, the primary on day 15. Abundant clonotypes from the bulk population could contaminate FACS-sorted repertoires.

UMIs were added to TCR cDNA along with a universal primer site when it was made by 5'RACE template switching. TCRdb ran MiXCR on the 5' RACE reads and lists one entry per CDR3 protein. The data contain around 610,000 distinct CDR3 sequences, roughly 14% of them singletons. This clonotype came up a few times. Its specificity is not known. A junction boundary mismatches the germline segment, possibly from a read error. The clonotype was recovered from a man in his thirties or forties who received the YFV17D yellow fever vaccine. Sequenced here: PBMCs, sampled on the day of the yellow fever booster vaccination.

CDR3 in amino acids: CASSPGTSGTSIF. The CDR3 region has the DNA TGTGCCAGCAGCCCAGGGACTAGCGGGACAAGTATCTTC. This chain connects TRBV6-2 or TRBV6-3 to TRBJ2-1, with 13 positions matching TRBD2. The CDR3 contains 13 residues. Germline V gene sequence: CDR1 MNHEY, CDR2 SVGEGT.